The clone carrying this TCR beta chain turned up a few times. Its specificity is not known. This entry belongs to a study of regulatory T cells in long-lasting Graves disease. The time point: persistent/refractory GD, antithyroid drugs over 5 years with positive TRAb. PBMC RNA served as the TCR library source. Study conclusions and caveats: TRBV28, TRBJ1-2 and TRBJ2-5 were favored in persistent disease. Relative to newly diagnosed Graves' patients, persistent ones had lower TCR diversity.

According to the study, TCR beta libraries were built with iRepertoire HTBI primers and CDR3-region Arm-PCR. TCRdb re-analysed the multiplex PCR reads in MiXCR, keeping a single row per CDR3 protein. The sample holds about 460,000 distinct CDR3 sequences, approximately 23% seen once. The V and J ends lost 6 bases and 2 bases respectively, with 11 bases between them. CDR3 length: 14 residues. CDR1 and CDR2 from the germline V gene are MNHNS and SASEGT. The receptor was derived from a female donor with Graves disease. The rearrangement uses TRBV6-1 and TRBJ1-5; D gene ambiguous. The sequencing used peripheral blood mononuclear cells (PBMCs), collected when the disease was refractory, from a patient treated with antithyroid drugs. CDR3 sequence reads: CASRTTVGNQPQHF. In DNA form, the CDR3 reads TGTGCCAGCAGGACCACGGTGGGCAATCAGCCCCAGCATTTT.